The next 18 T cell receptor beta chains were all read from a single sample in a study of regulatory T cells in long-lasting Graves disease. Time point indicated: newly diagnosed GD, antithyroid drugs for less than 3 months. PBMC RNA was the source of the TCR library. The TCR beta library used iRepertoire HTBI primers with Arm-PCR amplification of CDR3. TCRdb called the multiplex PCR reads again in MiXCR, with one record for every CDR3 protein. The profile shows roughly 610,000 distinct CDR3 sequences, 15% to 20% of them singletons. Separately, the same data were catalogued under a study of T cells in Graves' hyperthyroidism and ophthalmopathy.

The sample was peripheral blood mononuclear cells (PBMCs), taken at new diagnosis, from a patient treated with antithyroid drugs. These receptors came from a man aged 18 to 29 with Graves disease.

Turning to this clonotype: One base away lies a much larger clone, so this may be a sequencing read error. V and J are TRBV2 and TRBJ2-7; D not resolved. The DNA end favors TRBJ2-1, so the J call may be wrong. Per germline, CDR1 SNHLY and CDR2 FYNNEI. The CDR3 runs to 14 residues. The CDR3 region has the DNA TGTGCCAGCAGTGGGGGAACCCATAACAATGAGCAGTTCTTC. Its protein is CASSGGTHNNEQFF.

This clonotype occurred a few times. V usage is TRBV29-1 and J usage is TRBJ1-2, with 10 bases fitting TRBD1. V was pared by 1 base and J by 4 bases, with 9 bases of the junction left unmatched. From germline, CDR1 is SQVTM and CDR2 ANQGSEA. The CDR3 has 16 residues. The CDR3 region is CSVEGGPDRGLYGYTF. The CDR3 region has the DNA TGCAGCGTTGAAGGGGGACCCGACAGGGGGCTCTATGGCTACACCTTC. The whole variable domain, remainder taken from reference TRBV29-1 and TRBJ1-2, is SAVISQKPSRDICQRGTSLTIQCQVDSQVTMMFWYRQQPGQSLTLIATANQGSEATYESGFVIDKFPISRPNLTFSTLTVSNMSPEDSSIYLCSVEGGPDRGLYGYTFGSGTRLTVV.

This clonotype showed up many times. The chain joins TRBV30 to TRBJ1-4; D remains unclear. Germline CDR1 GTSNPN, CDR2 SVGIG (reference sequence). The CDR3 covers 15 residues. Trimming removed 0 bases from V and 8 bases from J, with 16 bases in between. The CDR3 DNA follows: TGTGCCTGGAGTGTAGCCGGCAGTATATACGAAAAACTGTTTTTT. Its translation: CAWSVAGSIYEKLFF.

The V call is TRBV6-5, the J call TRBJ1-1, with 8 bases aligning to TRBD1. V was clipped by 4 bases and J by 1 base; unmatched bases: 8. The CDR3 length is 16 residues. Germline V gives CDR1 MNHEY, CDR2 SVGAGI. This CDR3 reads CASSSWQGARNTEAFF. The CDR3 coding sequence is TGTGCCAGCAGTTCCTGGCAGGGGGCGAGGAACACTGAAGCTTTCTTT.

This clonotype has just a few counts. V gene TRBV7-6 combines with J gene TRBJ1-6; D ambiguous. Per the germline V gene, CDR1 is SGHVS and CDR2 is FNYEAQ. V dropped 4 bases and J dropped 5 bases, with 9 bases sitting between them. The CDR3 consists of 14 residues. The CDR3 DNA sequence: TGTGCCAGCAGCTCGGACGGACATAATTCACCCCTCCACTTT. It yields the protein CASSSDGHNSPLHF.

J is TRBJ2-5 and V is TRBV7-2, with D possibly matching TRBD1 (6 bases). This CDR3 is 16 amino acids long. The germline V and J ends were trimmed by 5 bases and 5 bases, with 21 bases remaining between them. The germline gives CDR1 SGHTA, CDR2 FQGNSA. CDR3 bases: TGTGCCAGCAGCCCCCACGCAGGGGCCCATCGGGAGACCCAGTACTTC. It translates to CASSPHAGAHRETQYF.

The chain joins TRBV20-1 to TRBJ2-7, with 10 nucleotides matching TRBD2. Losses at the gene ends were 0 bases for V and 3 bases for J; bases not matched to a gene: 5. The CDR3 contains 15 residues. Looked up from germline, CDR1 is DFQATT and CDR2 is SNEGSKA (reference sequence). The chain's CDR3 is CSARDLRTSGYEQYF. CDR3 nucleotides: TGCAGTGCTAGAGATCTAAGGACTAGCGGCTACGAGCAGTACTTC.

This clonotype showed up just a few times. The chain recombines TRBV5-1 with TRBJ2-7, with TRBD1 matching 9 bases. CDR1 and CDR2 (germline): SGHRS, YFSETQ. The CDR3 sequence is 15 residues long. With V trimmed by 3 bases and J by 7 bases, 11 bases remained unmatched. The CDR3 DNA reads TGCGCCAGCAGCTCGAGCCGGGACAGGGTTGGTGAGCAGTACTTC. It is translated as CASSSSRDRVGEQYF. The full variable domain, rest sourced from reference TRBV5-1 and TRBJ2-7, is KAGVTQTPRYLIKTRGQQVTLSCSPISGHRSVSWYQQTPGQGLQFLFEYFSETQRNKGNFPGRFSGRQFSNSRSEMNVSTLELGDSALYLCASSSSRDRVGEQYFGPGTRLTVT.

The chain joins TRBV28 to TRBJ1-2; 8 positions agree with TRBD1. CDR3 length equals 14 residues. Germline CDR1 and CDR2: MDHEN and SYDVKM. With V trimmed by 4 bases and J by 4 bases, 5 bases remained unmatched. Written as DNA, the CDR3 is TGTGCCAGCAGTTCACCCGGGACAGGCTATGGCTACACCTTC. Translating gives CASSSPGTGYGYTF.

This clonotype was seen at least ten times. V and J are TRBV28 and TRBJ2-7; D might be TRBD1 or TRBD2, each matching 6 bases. The CDR3 is made up of 15 amino acids. Per germline, CDR1 MDHEN and CDR2 SYDVKM. The V and J ends lost 6 bases and 3 bases respectively, with 18 bases between them. The CDR3 loop reads CASSPSHGGLYEQYF. CDR3 in DNA: TGTGCCAGCAGCCCCAGCCATGGGGGGCTCTACGAGCAGTACTTC.

This clonotype came up many times. V and J are TRBV2 and TRBJ2-1, with TRBD2 as a possible D gene (5 bases). Trimming removed 6 bases at V and 5 bases at J, with 11 bases between. The CDR3 extends over 13 amino acids. The germline V gene encodes CDR1 SNHLY and CDR2 FYNNEI. CDR3 nucleotide sequence: TGTGCCAGCAGCCGGGGTAGCCACAATGAGCAGTTCTTC. Its protein product is CASSRGSHNEQFF.

This clonotype appeared a few times. CDR3 region: CASSHGLAGISNEQFF. As DNA, the CDR3 is TGCGCCAGCAGCCACGGACTAGCGGGAATATCGAATGAGCAGTTCTTC. V and J are TRBV5-1 and TRBJ2-1; TRBD2 matches at 12 bases. Germline CDR1 is SGHRS and CDR2 is YFSETQ. The CDR3 sequence is 16 residues long. V lost 4 bases to trimming and J lost 7 bases; unmatched junction nucleotides: 9.

This clonotype appeared once. A much bigger clone sits one base away, suggesting this may be a read error. V usage is TRBV29-1 and J usage is TRBJ2-7; TRBD2 matches at 13 bases. V shed 7 bases, J shed 3 bases, and the junction held 12 bases outside the gene matches. Germline CDR1 is SQVTM and CDR2 is ANQGSEA. The CDR3 consists of 16 residues. CDR3 in amino acids: CSAVGTSGAAYYEQYF. The CDR3 DNA sequence: TGCAGCGCGGTGGGGACTAGCGGGGCGGCGTACTACGAGCAGTACTTC.

This clonotype was detected many times. The J gene is TRBJ2-1, the V gene TRBV20-1; D could derive from TRBD1 or TRBD2 (5 bases each). The V end lost 1 base, the J end lost 3 bases, and 13 bases lay between the germline ends. The CDR3 covers 15 residues. Germline values: CDR1 DFQATT, CDR2 SNEGSKA (reference sequence). The CDR3 sequence: CSARVPGPNYNEQFF. CDR3 coding DNA: TGCAGTGCTAGAGTCCCGGGACCGAACTACAATGAGCAGTTCTTC.

This clonotype was seen at least ten times. The chain couples TRBV20-1 to TRBJ2-1; 7 nucleotides agree with TRBD2. This CDR3 is built from 13 residues. From germline, CDR1 is DFQATT and CDR2 SNEGSKA (reference sequence). J lost 9 bases, V lost 3 bases, and 8 bases had no gene match. The CDR3 DNA reads TGCAGTGCTAGGGGCGGGAGCCCGATTGAGCAGTTCTTC. Amino acids: CSARGGSPIEQFF.

The rearrangement uses TRBV5-1 and TRBJ2-5; 9 positions agree with TRBD1. The germline gives CDR1 SGHRS, CDR2 YFSETQ. Losses at the gene ends were 7 bases for V and 2 bases for J; bases not matched to a gene: 9. CDR3 size: 15 residues. The DNA of the CDR3 is TGCGCCAGCCACCACGGGACAGGGCCTCAAGAGACCCAGTACTTC. Residues: CASHHGTGPQETQYF.

The chain links TRBV5-1 to TRBJ1-2; 8 bases align to TRBD1. V trimming: 3 bases; J trimming: 4 bases; junction bases outside the gene matches: 2. This CDR3 contains 13 residues. Germline lookup yields CDR1 SGHRS and CDR2 YFSETQ. CDR3 DNA: TGCGCCAGCAGCTGGGACAGGCCCTATGGCTACACCTTC. It codes for CASSWDRPYGYTF. The whole variable domain, filled in from reference TRBV5-1 and TRBJ1-2, reads KAGVTQTPRYLIKTRGQQVTLSCSPISGHRSVSWYQQTPGQGLQFLFEYFSETQRNKGNFPGRFSGRQFSNSRSEMNVSTLELGDSALYLCASSWDRPYGYTFGSGTRLTVV.

A word on this clonotype: This is likely an artifact of a read error, given a far larger clone one base away. Lacking the conserved final phenylalanine or tryptophan, this CDR3 likely reflects a read error. The gene calls are TRBV6-1 and TRBJ2-3; the match to TRBD1 covers 7 bases. Germline CDR1 is MNHNS and CDR2 is SASEGT. Unmatched junction bases numbered 2, after V lost 8 bases and J lost 3 bases. This CDR3 is built from 12 residues. The CDR3 is CASWTGTDTQYL. In DNA form, the CDR3 reads TGTGCCAGCTGGACAGGAACAGATACGCAGTATCTT.